This T cell receptor beta chain was observed in a study of T cell repertoires in aging, cancer and after chemotherapy. On the study more broadly: Healthy donor repertoires were recorded over several months to years and showed clear clonal overlap. The full dataset contained several million TCR reads.

Notes on the study in general: In healthy donors, age-related TCR diversity loss mainly reflected lost richness. These repertoire data do not allow conclusions about immunological memory after chemotherapy.

TRB rearrangements spanning V, D and J were amplified using mixed TRB-A/B primers. TCRdb reprocessed the multiplex PCR reads via MiXCR and lists one record per CDR3 protein. The sample yields more than 10,000 distinct CDR3 sequences, 21% seen once. The template was genomic DNA from peripheral blood, not RNA. V gave up 3 bases and J gave up 5 bases, with 7 bases separating them. The CDR3 is 12 residues long. The germline gives CDR1 SGHAT, CDR2 FQNNGV. In its sample, this clonotype was seen a few times. Its antigen is not identified. The V call is TRBV11-2, the J call TRBJ1-1; D unresolved. The sample taken for sequencing was blood. This TCR derives from a human donor in good health. The CDR3 protein is CASSFYGTEAFF. CDR3 DNA: TGTGCCAGCAGCTTCTACGGGACTGAAGCTTTCTTT.